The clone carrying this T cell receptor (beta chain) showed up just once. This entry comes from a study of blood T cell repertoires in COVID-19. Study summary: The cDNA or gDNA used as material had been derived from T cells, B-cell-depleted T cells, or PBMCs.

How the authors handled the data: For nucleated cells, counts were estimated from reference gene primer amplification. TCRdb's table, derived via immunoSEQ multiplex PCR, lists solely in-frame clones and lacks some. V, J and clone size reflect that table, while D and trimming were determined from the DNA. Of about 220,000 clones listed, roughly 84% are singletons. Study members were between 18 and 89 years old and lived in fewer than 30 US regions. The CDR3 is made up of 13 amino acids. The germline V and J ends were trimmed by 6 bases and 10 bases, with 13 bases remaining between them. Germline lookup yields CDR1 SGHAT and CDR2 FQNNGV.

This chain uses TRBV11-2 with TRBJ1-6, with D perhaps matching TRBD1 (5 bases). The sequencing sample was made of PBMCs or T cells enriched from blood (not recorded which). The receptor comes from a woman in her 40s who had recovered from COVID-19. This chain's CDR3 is CASSRRGGSPLHF. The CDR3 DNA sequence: TGTGCCAGCAGTAGACGCGGGGGGTCACCCCTCCACTTT. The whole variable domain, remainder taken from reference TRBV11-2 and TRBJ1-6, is EAGVAQSPRYKIIEKRQSVAFWCNPISGHATLYWYQQILGQGPKLLIQFQNNGVVDDSQLPKDRFSAERLKGVDSTLKIQPAKLEDSAVYLCASSRRGGSPLHFGNGTRLTVT.